The T cell receptor (beta chain) under discussion was sequenced for a study of Ad26.COV2.S vaccination and SARS-CoV-2 variants. TCRdb's copy holds only in-frame clones and misses some; the assay was immunoSEQ multiplex PCR. The sample lists around 94,000 clones, 80% seen once, with around 16% in the top ten. Findings and caveats of the study: Recipients given vaccine exceeded placebo recipients in spike-specific TCR breadth. Placebo recipients and vaccine recipients were similar in non-spike TCR breadth. Marked by substantial breadth, spike-specific CD8+ and CD4+ T cell responses were reportedly seen after vaccination. Researchers cautioned that TCR breadth and depth analyses may have underestimated total T cell responses.

The ends were cut back, 5 bases at V and 4 bases at J, with 11 bases in the middle. This CDR3 region has 13 residues. CDR1 and CDR2 (germline): SEHNR, FQNEAQ (reference sequence). A word on this clone: The antigen remains undetermined.

The chain couples TRBV7-9 to TRBJ1-1, with D unclear. The material was peripheral blood, obtained after recovery from COVID-19. This clonotype was obtained from a human donor who had recovered from COVID-19. The CDR3 sequence: CASSPRTGTEAFF. DNA for the CDR3: TGTGCCAGCAGCCCACGGACGGGCACTGAAGCTTTCTTT.